This T cell receptor (beta chain) was recorded in a study of T-cell memory formation after mild COVID-19 (dated by TCRdb to about 2021). With respect to the entire study: TCR sequence clusters from the two donors were largely donor specific. Longitudinal TCRalpha and TCRbeta repertoire sequencing tracked T-cell clones expanding and contracting after mild COVID-19 in a couple of donors. Two young, previously healthy adult volunteers, one female and one male, were included in the cohort. The study at large found these results: The second-wave clones that peaked on day 37 were not confirmed to be SARS-CoV-2 specific. Clones contracting from day 15 to 85 had balanced CD4/CD8 phenotypes, while a second wave expanding from day 15 to 37 was biased towards CD4+. Some responding clones were detected in pre-infection memory, suggesting pre-existing cross-reactive memory T cells joined the SARS-CoV-2 response. Only two mild cases were covered in the study, and larger cohorts including severe cases with pre-infection samples were considered necessary. Contracting CD4+ clones were located mainly in the CM and EM memory subsets, whereas CD8+ clones were found to be enriched in EMRA.

Points on this clonotype: Its target antigen remains unknown. The record has no base qualities; no much larger clone is one base away.

PBMCs were isolated by Ficoll-Paque density gradient centrifugation. This sample was sequenced with an Illumina NovaSeq 6000. TCRalpha and TCRbeta cDNA libraries were built by 5'RACE with constant-segment primers, adding sample barcodes and unique molecular identifiers. Trizol reagent was used to extract RNA from every sample. Libraries were amplified in two PCR steps, with a second sample barcode and Illumina TruSeq adapters added in the second step. Libraries were sequenced on an Illumina NovaSeq with 2 x 150 bp paired-end reads. The paper's data handling went like this. The reads were demultiplexed and collapsed into UMI-guided consensus sequences using migec v1.2.7. Using mixcr v2.1.11, UMI consensuses were aligned to TRA and TRB V and J templates and then assembled into clonotypes. Expanded or contracted clonotypes were those called significant by both edgeR and NoisET, with noise models trained on biological replicates. For edgeR calls, the cutoffs were a false discovery rate-adjusted p below 0.01 and a log2 fold-change threshold of 1. As an exploratory analysis of dynamics, PCA with hierarchical clustering was applied to max-normalized trajectories of the 1000 most abundant clonotypes. Separately sequenced CD4+ and CD8+ repertoires were used to assign a CD4 or CD8 phenotype to each responding clone. The raw public reads went through TCRdb reprocessing: fastp at Q25, MiXCR clone calling, in-frame beta chains kept. Every distinct CDR3 protein forms one entry, paired with its most common genes and DNA. TCRdb assigned the V and J calls; the authors' analysis was not used. In all, the sample holds approximately 580,000 distinct CDR3 sequences, and around 21% of those were seen once. The top ten clones comprise approximately 12% of the sample.

Sequenced material: PBMCs or a T cell subset sorted from them (not recorded which). The source is an adult woman who had mild COVID-19 (a few samples of this study predate the infection). The sample titles of this study are shuffled in the database, so cell type and time point are left out; the donor was told from shared clones.

The base sequence is TGCGCCAGCAGCCCCCAGGACTGGGATGAAAAACTGTTTTTT. Protein translation: CASSPQDWDEKLFF. Recombination connected TRBV4-1 to TRBJ1-4, with the identity of the D gene unclear. The CDR3 sequence holds 14 residues, the cysteine and phenylalanine included. Of all the DNA, just the CDR3 is kept, 42 bases in frame from base 1. V loses 4 bases of germline sequence and J loses 6 bases, and the interval between the two ends is 12 bases. The germline V gene supplies CDR1 MGHRA and CDR2 YSYEKL.